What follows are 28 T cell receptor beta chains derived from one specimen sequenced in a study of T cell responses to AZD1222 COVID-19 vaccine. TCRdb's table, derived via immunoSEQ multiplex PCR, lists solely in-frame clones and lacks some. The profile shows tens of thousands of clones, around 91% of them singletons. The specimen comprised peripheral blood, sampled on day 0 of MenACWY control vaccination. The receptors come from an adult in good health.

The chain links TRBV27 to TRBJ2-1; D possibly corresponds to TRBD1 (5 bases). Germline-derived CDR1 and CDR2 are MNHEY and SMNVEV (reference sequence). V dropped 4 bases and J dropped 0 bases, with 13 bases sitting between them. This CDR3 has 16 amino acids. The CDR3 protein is CASSSPAGISYNEQFF. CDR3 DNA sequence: TGTGCCAGCAGTTCCCCGGCAGGGATCTCCTACAATGAGCAGTTCTTC.

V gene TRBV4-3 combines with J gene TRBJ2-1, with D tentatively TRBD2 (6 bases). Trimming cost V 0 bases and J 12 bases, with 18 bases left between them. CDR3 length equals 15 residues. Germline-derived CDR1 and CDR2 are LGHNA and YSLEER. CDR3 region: CASSQDRGLRKTQFF. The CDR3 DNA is TGCGCCAGCAGCCAAGATCGTGGACTACGTAAAACGCAGTTCTTC.

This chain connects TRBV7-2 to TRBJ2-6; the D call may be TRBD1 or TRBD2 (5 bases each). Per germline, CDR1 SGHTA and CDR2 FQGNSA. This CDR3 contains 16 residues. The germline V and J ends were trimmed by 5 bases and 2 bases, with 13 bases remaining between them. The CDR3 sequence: CASSTQWGPGANVLTF. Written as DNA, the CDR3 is TGTGCCAGCAGCACCCAGTGGGGACCTGGGGCCAACGTCCTGACTTTC.

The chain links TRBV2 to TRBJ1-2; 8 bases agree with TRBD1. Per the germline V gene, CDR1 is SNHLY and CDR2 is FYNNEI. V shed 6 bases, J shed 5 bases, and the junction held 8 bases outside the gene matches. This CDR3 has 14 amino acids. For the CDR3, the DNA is TGTGCCAGCAGCAGCGGACAGGGCCGGTATGGCTACACCTTC. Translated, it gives CASSSGQGRYGYTF.

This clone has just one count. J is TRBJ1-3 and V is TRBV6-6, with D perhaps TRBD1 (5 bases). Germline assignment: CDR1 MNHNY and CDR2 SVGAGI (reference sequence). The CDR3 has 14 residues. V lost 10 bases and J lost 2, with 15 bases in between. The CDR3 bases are TGTGCCACCCGGGCGGGGGGGACTGGAAACACCATATATTTT. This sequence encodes CATRAGGTGNTIYF.

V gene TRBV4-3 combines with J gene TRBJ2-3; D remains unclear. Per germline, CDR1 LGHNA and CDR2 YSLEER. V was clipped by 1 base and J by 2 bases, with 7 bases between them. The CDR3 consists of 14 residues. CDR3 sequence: CASSQAADTDTQYF. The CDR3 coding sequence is TGCGCCAGCAGCCAAGCGGCAGACACAGATACGCAGTATTTT.

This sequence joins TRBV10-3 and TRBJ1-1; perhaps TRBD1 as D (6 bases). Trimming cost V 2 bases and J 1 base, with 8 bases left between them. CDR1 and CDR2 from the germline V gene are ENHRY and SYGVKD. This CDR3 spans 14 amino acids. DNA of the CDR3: TGTGCCATCAGTGAGGTAGGGGGGAACACTGAAGCTTTCTTT. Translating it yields CAISEVGGNTEAFF.

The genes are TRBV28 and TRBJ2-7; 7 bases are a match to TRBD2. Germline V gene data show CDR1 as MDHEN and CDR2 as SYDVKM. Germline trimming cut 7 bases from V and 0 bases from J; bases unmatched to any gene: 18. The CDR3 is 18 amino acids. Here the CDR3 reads CASTLTRGTASHSYEQYF. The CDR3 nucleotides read TGTGCCAGCACCCTAACGCGGGGGACGGCCTCCCACTCCTACGAGCAGTACTTC.

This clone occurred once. The CDR3 region has the DNA TGTGCCAGCATTAGAGCGGGAGGGCCGAACACCGGGGAGCTGTTTTTT. Its protein product is CASIRAGGPNTGELFF. This rearrangement joins TRBV2 to TRBJ2-2; TRBD2 matches 10 bases. The V gene's germline CDR1 is SNHLY and CDR2 FYNNEI. V lost 7 bases and J lost 0; bases outside the gene matches: 5. The CDR3 totals 16 residues.

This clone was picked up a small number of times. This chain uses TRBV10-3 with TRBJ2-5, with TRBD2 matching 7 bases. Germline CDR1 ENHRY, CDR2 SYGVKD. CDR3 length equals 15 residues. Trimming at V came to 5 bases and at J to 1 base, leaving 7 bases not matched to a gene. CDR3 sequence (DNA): TGTGCCATCAGTCCCATAGCGGGTACCCAAGAGACCCAGTACTTC. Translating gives CAISPIAGTQETQYF.

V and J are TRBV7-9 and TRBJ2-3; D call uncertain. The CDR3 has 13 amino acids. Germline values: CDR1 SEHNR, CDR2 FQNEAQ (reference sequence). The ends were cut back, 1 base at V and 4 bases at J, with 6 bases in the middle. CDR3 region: CASSLDGPDTQYF. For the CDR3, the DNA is TGTGCCAGCAGCTTAGACGGGCCAGATACGCAGTATTTT.

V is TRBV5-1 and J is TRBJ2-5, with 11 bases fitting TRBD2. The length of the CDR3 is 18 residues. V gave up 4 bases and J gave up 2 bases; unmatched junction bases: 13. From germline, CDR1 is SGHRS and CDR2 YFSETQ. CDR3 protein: CASSQWTSGPAAQETQYF. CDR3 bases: TGCGCCAGCAGCCAGTGGACTAGCGGGCCCGCGGCACAAGAGACCCAGTACTTC.

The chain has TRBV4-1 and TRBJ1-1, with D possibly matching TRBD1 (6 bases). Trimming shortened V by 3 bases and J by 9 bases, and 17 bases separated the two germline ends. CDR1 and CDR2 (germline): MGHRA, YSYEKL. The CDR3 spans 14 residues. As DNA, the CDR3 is TGCGCCAGCAGCCAGGAGGGGGGCCGACGGAAAGCTTTCTTT. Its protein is CASSQEGGRRKAFF.

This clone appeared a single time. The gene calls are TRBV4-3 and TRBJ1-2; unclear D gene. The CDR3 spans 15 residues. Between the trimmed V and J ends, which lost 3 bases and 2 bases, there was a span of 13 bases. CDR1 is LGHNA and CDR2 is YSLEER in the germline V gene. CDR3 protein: CASSQRRAENYGYTF. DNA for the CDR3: TGCGCCAGCAGCCAGCGAAGGGCCGAAAACTATGGCTACACCTTC.

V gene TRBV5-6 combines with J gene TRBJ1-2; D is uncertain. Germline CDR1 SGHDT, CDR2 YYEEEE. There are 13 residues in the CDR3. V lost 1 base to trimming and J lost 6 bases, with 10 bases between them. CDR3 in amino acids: CASSLRSSNGYTF. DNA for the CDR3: TGTGCCAGCAGCTTGAGAAGTAGCAATGGCTACACCTTC.

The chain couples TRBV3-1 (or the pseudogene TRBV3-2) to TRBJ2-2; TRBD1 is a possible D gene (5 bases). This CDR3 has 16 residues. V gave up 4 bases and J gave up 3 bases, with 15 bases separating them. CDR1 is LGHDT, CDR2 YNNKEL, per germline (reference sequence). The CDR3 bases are TGTGCCAGCAGCCCCAGGGCCCGAAGGTACACCGGGGAGCTGTTTTTT. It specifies CASSPRARRYTGELFF.

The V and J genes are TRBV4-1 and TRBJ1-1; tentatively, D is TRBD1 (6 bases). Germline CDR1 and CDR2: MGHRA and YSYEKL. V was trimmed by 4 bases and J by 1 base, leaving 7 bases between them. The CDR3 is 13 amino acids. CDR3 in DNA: TGCGCCAGCAGCCCGGGACAGAACACTGAAGCTTTCTTT. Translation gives CASSPGQNTEAFF.

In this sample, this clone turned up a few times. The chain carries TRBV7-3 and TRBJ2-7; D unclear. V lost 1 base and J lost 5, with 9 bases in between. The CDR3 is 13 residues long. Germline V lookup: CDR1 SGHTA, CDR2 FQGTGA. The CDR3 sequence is CASSLIVGDEQYF. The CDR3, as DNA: TGTGCCAGCAGCTTAATAGTGGGTGACGAGCAGTACTTC.

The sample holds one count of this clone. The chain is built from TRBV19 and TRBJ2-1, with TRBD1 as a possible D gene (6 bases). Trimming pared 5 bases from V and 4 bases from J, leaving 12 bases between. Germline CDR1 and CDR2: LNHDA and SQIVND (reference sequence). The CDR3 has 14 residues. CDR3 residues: CASSLDRGYNEQFF. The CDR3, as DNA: TGTGCCAGTAGTCTGGACAGAGGGTACAATGAGCAGTTCTTC.

In DNA form, the CDR3 reads TGTGCCAGCAGACCTCAGGGGGCAGGGGAAAAACTGTTTTTT. Translated, it gives CASRPQGAGEKLFF. This chain links TRBV11-2 with TRBJ1-4; 8 positions match TRBD1. V gave up 6 bases and J gave up 8 bases; unmatched junction bases: 8. In germline, CDR1 is SGHAT, CDR2 FQNNGV. This CDR3 spans 14 amino acids.

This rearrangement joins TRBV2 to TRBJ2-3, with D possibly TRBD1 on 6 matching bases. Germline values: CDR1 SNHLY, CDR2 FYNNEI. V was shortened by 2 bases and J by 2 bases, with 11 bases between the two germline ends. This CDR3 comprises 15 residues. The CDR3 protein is CASSEQGLFTDTQYF. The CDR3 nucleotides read TGTGCCAGCAGTGAACAGGGGCTATTCACAGATACGCAGTATTTT.

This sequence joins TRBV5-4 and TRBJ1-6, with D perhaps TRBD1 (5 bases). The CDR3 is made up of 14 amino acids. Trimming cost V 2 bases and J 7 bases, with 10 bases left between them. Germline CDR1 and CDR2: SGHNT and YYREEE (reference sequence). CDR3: CASSFGTLNSPLHF. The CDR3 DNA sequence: TGTGCCAGCAGCTTTGGGACCCTAAATTCACCCCTCCACTTT.

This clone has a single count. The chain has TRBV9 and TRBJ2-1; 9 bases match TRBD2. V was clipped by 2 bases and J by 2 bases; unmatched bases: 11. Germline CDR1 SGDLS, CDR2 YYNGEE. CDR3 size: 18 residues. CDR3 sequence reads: CASSVGGGADHPYNEQFF. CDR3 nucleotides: TGTGCCAGCAGCGTTGGCGGGGGGGCCGATCACCCCTACAATGAGCAGTTCTTC.

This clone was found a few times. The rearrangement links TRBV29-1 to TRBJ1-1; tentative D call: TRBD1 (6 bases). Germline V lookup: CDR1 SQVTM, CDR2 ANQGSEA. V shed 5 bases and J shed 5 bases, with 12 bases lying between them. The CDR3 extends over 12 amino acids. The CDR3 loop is CSVLGARTEAFF. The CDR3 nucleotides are TGCAGCGTTCTGGGGGCGCGGACTGAAGCTTTCTTT.

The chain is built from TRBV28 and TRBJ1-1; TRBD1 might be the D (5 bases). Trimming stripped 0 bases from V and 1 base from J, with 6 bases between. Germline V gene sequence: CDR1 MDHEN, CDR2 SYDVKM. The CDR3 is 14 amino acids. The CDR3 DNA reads TGTGCCAGCAGTTTATGGGGGGGGAACACTGAAGCTTTCTTT. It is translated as CASSLWGGNTEAFF. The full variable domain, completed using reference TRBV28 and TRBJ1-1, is DVKVTQSSRYLVKRTGEKVFLECVQDMDHENMFWYRQDPGLGLRLIYFSYDVKMKEKGDIPEGYSVSREKKERFSLILESASTNQTSMYLCASSLWGGNTEAFFGQGTRLTVV.

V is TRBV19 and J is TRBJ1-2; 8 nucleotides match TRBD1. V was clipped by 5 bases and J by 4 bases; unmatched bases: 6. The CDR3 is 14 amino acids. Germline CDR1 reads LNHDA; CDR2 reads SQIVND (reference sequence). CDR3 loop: CASSFATGGYGYTF. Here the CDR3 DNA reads TGTGCCAGTAGTTTTGCTACAGGGGGCTATGGCTACACCTTC. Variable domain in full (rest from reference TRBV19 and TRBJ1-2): DGGITQSPKYLFRKEGQNVTLSCEQNLNHDAMYWYRQDPGQGLRLIYYSQIVNDFQKGDIAEGYSVSREKKESFPLTVTSAQKNPTAFYLCASSFATGGYGYTFGSGTRLTVV.

CDR3 in amino acids: CASSHSTGPVSGNTIYF. Written as DNA, the CDR3 is TGTGCCAGCAGCCATTCGACAGGGCCCGTCTCTGGAAACACCATATATTTT. This chain links TRBV7-9 with TRBJ1-3, with TRBD1 matching 7 bases. Germline assignment: CDR1 SEHNR and CDR2 FQNEAQ (reference sequence). This CDR3 is built from 17 residues. Trimming removed 5 bases from V and 0 bases from J; junction bases left unmatched: 10.

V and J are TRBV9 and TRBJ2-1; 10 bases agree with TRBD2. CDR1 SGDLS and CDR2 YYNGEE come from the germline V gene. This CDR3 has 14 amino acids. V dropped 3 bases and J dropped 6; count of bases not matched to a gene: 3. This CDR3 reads CASSESGRANEQFF. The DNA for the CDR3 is TGTGCCAGCAGCGAGAGCGGGAGGGCCAATGAGCAGTTCTTC.